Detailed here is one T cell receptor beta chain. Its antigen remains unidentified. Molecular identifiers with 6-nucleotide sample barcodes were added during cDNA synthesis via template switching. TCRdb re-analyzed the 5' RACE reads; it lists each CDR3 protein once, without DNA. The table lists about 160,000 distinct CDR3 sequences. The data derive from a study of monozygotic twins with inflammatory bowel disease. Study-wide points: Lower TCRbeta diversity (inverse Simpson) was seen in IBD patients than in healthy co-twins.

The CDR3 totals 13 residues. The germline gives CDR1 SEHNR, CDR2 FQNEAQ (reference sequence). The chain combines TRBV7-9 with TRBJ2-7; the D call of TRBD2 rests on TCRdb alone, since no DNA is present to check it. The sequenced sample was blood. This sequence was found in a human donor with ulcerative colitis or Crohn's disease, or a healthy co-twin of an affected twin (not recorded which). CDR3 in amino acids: CASSRSSGSWQYF.